The 5 T cell receptor beta chains in this list originate from one sample, sequenced in a study of blood T cell repertoires in COVID-19. The assay was immunoSEQ multiplex PCR, and TCRdb's table has in-frame clones only and misses some. The sample carries under 400,000 clones, under 90% recorded once. The specimen was peripheral blood. The receptors were sampled from a woman aged 30 to 39 with COVID-19, enrolled during active disease.

The rearrangement joins TRBV7-9 to TRBJ2-5; a possible D gene is TRBD2 (7 bases). Trimming took 5 bases from V and 5 from J, leaving 12 bases between them. Germline assignment: CDR1 SEHNR and CDR2 FQNEAQ (reference sequence). The CDR3 has 13 residues. This CDR3 reads CASSRGASETQYF. The CDR3 DNA sequence: TGTGCCAGCAGCCGGGGGGCCTCGGAGACCCAGTACTTC.

The V gene is TRBV5-1, the J gene TRBJ2-7; D possibly corresponds to TRBD1 (5 bases). CDR1 and CDR2 (germline): SGHRS, YFSETQ. Trimming removed 4 bases at V and 3 bases at J, with 11 bases between. There are 13 residues in the CDR3. CDR3 in DNA: TGCGCCAGCAGCGCAACAGGTGGCTACGAGCAGTACTTC. It codes for CASSATGGYEQYF. The full variable domain, completed using reference TRBV5-1 and TRBJ2-7, is KAGVTQTPRYLIKTRGQQVTLSCSPISGHRSVSWYQQTPGQGLQFLFEYFSETQRNKGNFPGRFSGRQFSNSRSEMNVSTLELGDSALYLCASSATGGYEQYFGPGTRLTVT.

This clone was picked up a small number of times. The chain links TRBV6-2 or TRBV6-3 to TRBJ2-6; 11 bases line up with TRBD1. The CDR3 length is 17 residues. V lost 2 bases and J lost 3; bases outside the gene matches: 3. CDR1 is MNHEY, CDR2 SVGEGT, per germline. CDR3 amino acids: CASSYRDRGFGANVLTF. CDR3 nucleotides: TGTGCCAGCAGTTACCGGGACAGGGGGTTTGGGGCCAACGTCCTGACTTTC.

This clone was counted once. The V and J genes are TRBV6-1 and TRBJ1-2, with unresolved D. The CDR3 is 14 residues long. Germline V gene sequence: CDR1 MNHNS, CDR2 SASEGT. Trimming took off 2 bases at V and 1 base at J, with 8 bases between the two ends. This chain's CDR3 is CASSEFRVNYGYTF. In DNA form, the CDR3 reads TGTGCCAGCAGTGAATTTCGGGTTAACTATGGCTACACCTTC.

This rearrangement joins TRBV7-9 to TRBJ1-2, with 9 bases fitting TRBD1. The V and J ends lost 5 bases and 8 bases, in that order; junction bases with no gene match: 9. Germline CDR1 is SEHNR and CDR2 is FQNEAQ (reference sequence). The CDR3 loop spans 14 amino acids. Written as DNA, the CDR3 is TGTGCCAGCAGCCCAACAGGGGGCCGTAGGGGCTACACCTTC. Translation gives CASSPTGGRRGYTF.